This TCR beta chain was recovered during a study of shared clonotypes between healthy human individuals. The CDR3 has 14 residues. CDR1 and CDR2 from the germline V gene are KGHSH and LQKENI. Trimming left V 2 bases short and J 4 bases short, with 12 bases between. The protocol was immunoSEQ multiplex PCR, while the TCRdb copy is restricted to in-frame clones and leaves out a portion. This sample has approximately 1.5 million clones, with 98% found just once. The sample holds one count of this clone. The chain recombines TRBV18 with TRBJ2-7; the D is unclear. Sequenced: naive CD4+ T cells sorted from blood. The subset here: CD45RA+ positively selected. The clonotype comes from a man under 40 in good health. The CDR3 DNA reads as TGTGCCAGCTCACCAGAAGGGCCCAGATACGAGCAGTACTTC. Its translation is CASSPEGPRYEQYF. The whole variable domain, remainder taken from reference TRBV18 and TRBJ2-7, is NAGVMQNPRHLVRRRGQEARLRCSPMKGHSHVYWYRQLPEEGLKFMVYLQKENIIDESGMPKERFSAEFPKEGPSILRIQQVVRGDSAAYFCASSPEGPRYEQYFGPGTRLTVT.